The 31 T cell receptor beta chains presented below share a single source sample, sequenced in a study of cytomegalovirus exposure and HLA in healthy donors. It was with 60 Vbeta and 13 Jbeta primers that the PCR ran. Here immunoSEQ multiplex PCR was the method, and the copy in TCRdb shows in-frame clones only, minus some. There are about 120,000 clones in the sample; more than 65% occur only once, and around 1.5% lies in the top ten. Sequencing was performed on PBMCs. The receptors stem from a young woman in good health and CMV-seronegative.

This sequence joins TRBV6-6 and TRBJ2-7; TRBD2 agrees at 7 bases. With 4 bases clipped from V and 5 bases from J, the junction kept 5 bases outside the gene matches. CDR3 length: 13 amino acids. The V gene's germline CDR1 is MNHNY and CDR2 SVGAGI (reference sequence). CDR3 sequence: CASSSGRRNEQYF. The CDR3 coding sequence is TGTGCCAGCAGTTCCGGGAGGCGGAACGAGCAGTACTTC.

This chain uses TRBV4-1 with TRBJ1-4; 8 bases line up with TRBD1. This CDR3 is 17 amino acids long. The trim removed 8 bases at V and 0 bases at J, leaving 11 bases unmatched. In germline, CDR1 is MGHRA, CDR2 YSYEKL. As DNA, the CDR3 is TGCGCCAGCGGAACCGGGACAGGAAACCCAACTAATGAAAAACTGTTTTTT. It encodes CASGTGTGNPTNEKLFF.

On this clone itself: At one end, the junction sequence differs from germline, possibly due to a read error. The chain is built from TRBV19 and TRBJ2-4, with D possibly matching TRBD1 (6 bases). From germline, CDR1 is LNHDA and CDR2 SQIVND (reference sequence). CDR3 length: 14 amino acids. The CDR3 here is CASTRGSAKNSQYF. CDR3 nucleotide sequence: TGTGCCAGCACGAGGGGGTCCGCCAAAAACAGTCAGTACTTC. Using reference TRBV19 and TRBJ2-4 for the parts outside the CDR3, the full variable domain is DGGITQSPKYLFRKEGQNVTLSCEQNLNHDAMYWYRQDPGQGLRLIYYSQIVNDFQKGDIAEGYSVSREKKESFPLTVTSAQKNPTAFYLCASTRGSAKNSQYFGAGTRLSVL.

The J gene is TRBJ1-5, the V gene TRBV6-6, with 10 bases aligning to TRBD1. Germline assignment: CDR1 MNHNY and CDR2 SVGAGI (reference sequence). The CDR3 has 14 amino acids. V lost 5 bases, J lost 7 bases, and 5 bases stayed unmatched. The CDR3 loop is CASSRDRGEQPQHF. CDR3 sequence (DNA): TGTGCCAGCAGTCGGGACAGGGGAGAGCAGCCCCAGCATTTT.

As DNA, the CDR3 is TGTGCCAGCAGCGACTCGGTAGTCGGCAGGGCCTCCTATGGCTACACCTTC. This encodes CASSDSVVGRASYGYTF. The chain recombines TRBV21-1 with TRBJ1-2; the D call in the table, TRBD1, was not verified against the DNA. TRBV21-1 is given as a pseudogene. This CDR3 is 17 amino acids long.

The sample holds one count of this clone. V usage is TRBV5-1 and J usage is TRBJ2-5; TRBD1 might be the D (6 bases). The CDR3 loop spans 13 amino acids. V lost 9 bases and J lost 5, with 17 bases in between. CDR1 and CDR2 (germline): SGHRS, YFSETQ. CDR3 sequence reads: CATRTGNVETQYF. In DNA, the CDR3 is TGCGCCACCAGAACAGGGAACGTGGAGACCCAGTACTTC.

This clone is a singleton in its sample. The gene calls are TRBV29-1 and TRBJ2-1, with TRBD2 matching 11 bases. Germline lookup yields CDR1 SQVTM and CDR2 ANQGSEA. Trimming took 4 bases from V and 1 from J; bases not matched to a gene: 6. This CDR3 contains 16 residues. The chain's CDR3 is CSVGGASGRSYNEQFF. DNA of the CDR3: TGCAGCGTTGGTGGGGCTAGCGGGAGGTCCTACAATGAGCAGTTCTTC.

The J gene is TRBJ2-7, the V gene TRBV6-1, with TRBD1 matching over 7 bases. The CDR3 loop spans 13 amino acids. Germline V gene sequence: CDR1 MNHNS, CDR2 SASEGT. V lost 6 bases, J lost 6 bases, and 8 bases stayed unmatched. CDR3 DNA sequence: TGTGCCAGCAGGATATCAACAGGGGCCGAGCAGTACTTC. Protein sequence: CASRISTGAEQYF.

This chain connects TRBV4-3 to TRBJ1-3, with a tentative D call TRBD1 (6 bases). Germline CDR1 and CDR2: LGHNA and YSLEER. The CDR3 runs to 16 residues. Trimming stripped 0 bases from V and 4 bases from J, with 13 bases between. CDR3 nucleotide sequence: TGCGCCAGCAGCCAAGATATTCAGGGGCAAGGAAACACCATATATTTT. Its protein is CASSQDIQGQGNTIYF.

This clone was observed a handful of times. This chain links TRBV5-8 with TRBJ1-4; D is uncertain. Trimming took off 1 base at V and 0 bases at J, with 4 bases between the two ends. Germline-derived CDR1 and CDR2 are SGHTS and YDEGEE. The CDR3 loop spans 14 amino acids. This CDR3 is CASSLSATNEKLFF. In nucleotides, the CDR3 is TGTGCCAGCAGCTTGTCCGCAACTAATGAAAAACTGTTTTTT.

The rearrangement links TRBV6-1 to TRBJ2-3, with D maybe TRBD1 (5 bases). V dropped 4 bases and J dropped 4 bases, with 15 bases sitting between them. The CDR3 is 15 residues long. Germline V gene sequence: CDR1 MNHNS, CDR2 SASEGT. The CDR3 loop is CASSGGQGGPDTQYF. The DNA for the CDR3 is TGTGCCAGCAGTGGAGGTCAGGGTGGCCCAGATACGCAGTATTTT.

This chain connects TRBV7-8 to TRBJ1-6; 9 nucleotides match TRBD1. Germline V gives CDR1 SGHVS, CDR2 FQNEAQ. V shed 5 bases, J shed 7 bases, and the junction held 3 bases outside the gene matches. The length of the CDR3 is 14 residues. CDR3 bases: TGTGCCAGCAGCCCACAGGGGGCAAATTCACCCCTCCACTTT. Residues: CASSPQGANSPLHF.

This clone has only one observation. The chain employs TRBV6-5 and TRBJ1-3; 7 bases match TRBD1. J was trimmed by 3 bases and V by 0 bases; bases with no gene match: 5. Germline V gene sequence: CDR1 MNHEY, CDR2 SVGAGI. CDR3 length: 16 residues. As DNA, the CDR3 is TGTGCCAGCAGTTACTCGAACAGGGGAGGTGGAAACACCATATATTTT. Its translation is CASSYSNRGGGNTIYF.

Worth noting for this clone: Germline is not matched at one junction end, which may reflect a read error. The CDR3 DNA follows: TGTGCCAGCTCACCACTAAGTCGCTCTGGGGCCAACGGCCTGACTTTC. Residues: CASSPLSRSGANGLTF. The genes are TRBV18 and TRBJ2-6; tentative D call: TRBD1 (5 bases). Germline-derived CDR1 and CDR2 are KGHSH and LQKENI. This CDR3 has 16 amino acids. The variable domain in full, completed from reference TRBV18 and TRBJ2-6, reads NAGVMQNPRHLVRRRGQEARLRCSPMKGHSHVYWYRQLPEEGLKFMVYLQKENIIDESGMPKERFSAEFPKEGPSILRIQQVVRGDSAAYFCASSPLSRSGANGLTFGAGSRLTVL.

CDR3 nucleotides: TGTGCCAGCAGCTTGGCGGACAGGGATTGGCGGGAACTGTTTTTT. It translates to CASSLADRDWRELFF. The V gene is TRBV5-6, the J gene TRBJ1-4, with 8 bases matching TRBD1. After removal of 0 bases from V and 12 bases from J, the junction contained 10 bases not matched to a gene. The CDR3 spans 15 residues. Germline CDR1 and CDR2: SGHDT and YYEEEE.

The chain couples TRBV2 to TRBJ1-1; tentatively, D is TRBD1 (5 bases). The CDR3 loop spans 14 amino acids. Germline lookup yields CDR1 SNHLY and CDR2 FYNNEI. Trimming removed 4 bases from V and 4 bases from J, with 13 bases in between. The CDR3 nucleotides read TGTGCCAGCAGTGGCTCCGGGGGGAGCACTGAAGCTTTCTTT. This gives the protein CASSGSGGSTEAFF.

J is TRBJ1-1 and V is TRBV29-1; 7 bases agree with TRBD1. CDR3 length: 11 amino acids. Trimming at V came to 3 bases and at J to 11 bases, leaving 6 bases not matched to a gene. From germline, CDR1 is SQVTM and CDR2 ANQGSEA. CDR3 bases: TGCAGCGTTGAGGGGCAGGGGGAGGCTTTCTTT. Its protein product is CSVEGQGEAFF.

The chain carries TRBV7-2 and TRBJ1-1; a possible D gene is TRBD1 (5 bases). Germline V lookup: CDR1 SGHTA, CDR2 FQGNSA. This CDR3 is 15 amino acids long. Trimming removed 5 bases at V and 3 bases at J, with 16 bases between. CDR3 DNA: TGTGCCAGCAGCCCGGGGGGGGGAACGTACACTGAAGCTTTCTTT. It is translated as CASSPGGGTYTEAFF. The variable domain in full, completed from reference TRBV7-2 and TRBJ1-1, reads GAGVSQSPSNKVTEKGKDVELRCDPISGHTALYWYRQSLGQGLEFLIYFQGNSAPDKSGLPSDRFSAERTGGSVSTLTIQRTQQEDSAVYLCASSPGGGTYTEAFFGQGTRLTVV.

The rearrangement links TRBV5-1 to TRBJ1-1, with D possibly being TRBD1 (6 bases). Trimming took 4 bases from V and 5 from J, leaving 18 bases between them. CDR1 SGHRS and CDR2 YFSETQ come from the germline V gene. The CDR3 extends over 15 amino acids. The CDR3 is CASSGPTGPETEAFF. In DNA, the CDR3 is TGCGCCAGCAGCGGACCGACAGGTCCGGAAACTGAAGCTTTCTTT.

The gene calls are TRBV7-2 and TRBJ2-7; D call uncertain. The V gene lost 3 bases and the J gene lost 3 bases, with 12 bases spanning the gap. Per the germline V gene, CDR1 is SGHTA and CDR2 is FQGNSA. This CDR3 is built from 14 residues. CDR3: CASSFLSSGYEQYF. The CDR3 DNA reads as TGTGCCAGCAGCTTCCTCTCTTCAGGCTACGAGCAGTACTTC.

The J gene is TRBJ2-2, the V gene TRBV11-1; TRBD2 is a possible D gene (6 bases). The V end lost 3 bases, the J end lost 7 bases, and 12 bases lay between the germline ends. CDR3 length: 14 residues. Germline V gene data show CDR1 as SGHAT and CDR2 as FQDESV (reference sequence). CDR3 bases: TGTGCCAGCAGCTTTACGGGGGTCGACGGGGAGCTGTTTTTT. Its translation is CASSFTGVDGELFF.

The genes are TRBV30 and TRBJ1-2; D uncertain. The length of the CDR3 is 13 residues. Trimming took off 8 bases at V and 0 bases at J, with 13 bases between the two ends. The V gene's germline CDR1 is GTSNPN and CDR2 SVGIG (reference sequence). The CDR3, as DNA: TGTGCCCGCCTAGGAGGGTCTAACTATGGCTACACCTTC. Translated, it gives CARLGGSNYGYTF.

The rearrangement joins TRBV27 to TRBJ2-2, with D perhaps matching TRBD1 (6 bases). Germline V gives CDR1 MNHEY, CDR2 SMNVEV (reference sequence). V was shortened by 6 bases and J by 4 bases, with 9 bases between the two germline ends. CDR3 length: 13 residues. In DNA form, the CDR3 reads TGTGCCAGCAGGTTGGGGGCCACCGGGGAGCTGTTTTTT. This encodes CASRLGATGELFF.

This clone was observed a handful of times. The V gene is TRBV7-9, the J gene TRBJ1-2, with a tentative D call TRBD1 (5 bases). With 3 bases removed from V and 3 bases from J, the gap between germline ends came to 8 bases. The CDR3 is 13 amino acids. Germline-derived CDR1 and CDR2 are SEHNR and FQNEAQ (reference sequence). CDR3 in amino acids: CASSLGTDYGYTF. The CDR3 coding sequence is TGTGCCAGCAGCTTGGGGACTGACTATGGCTACACCTTC.

The chain has TRBV18 and TRBJ1-4, with D possibly TRBD1 on 5 matching bases. V gave up 6 bases and J gave up 3 bases, with 14 bases separating them. CDR3 length: 15 amino acids. Germline V gene data show CDR1 as KGHSH and CDR2 as LQKENI. The CDR3 bases are TGTGCCAGCTCCTTCGACAGAAAGCCTAATGAAAAACTGTTTTTT. Translated, it gives CASSFDRKPNEKLFF.

The J gene is TRBJ1-2, the V gene TRBV10-2; no clear D. Germline CDR1 WSHSY, CDR2 SAAADI. V was clipped by 2 bases and J by 2 bases, with 6 bases between them. This CDR3 is built from 13 residues. CDR3 residues: CASSERENYGYTF. Written as DNA, the CDR3 is TGCGCCAGCAGTGAGAGGGAGAACTATGGCTACACCTTC.

As DNA, the CDR3 is TGTGCCAGCGCTGGGACAGAAGAGTACACCGGGGAGCTGTTTTTT. It specifies CASAGTEEYTGELFF. V is TRBV6-1 and J is TRBJ2-2; TRBD1 matches at 7 bases. The germline gives CDR1 MNHNS, CDR2 SASEGT. Trimming cost V 8 bases and J 3 bases; bases outside gene matches: 9. This CDR3 comprises 15 residues.

This chain links TRBV27 with TRBJ1-1, with TRBD1 identical over 7 bases. Germline V gene sequence: CDR1 MNHEY, CDR2 SMNVEV (reference sequence). The CDR3 spans 15 residues. With 1 base clipped from V and 5 bases from J, the junction kept 7 bases outside the gene matches. CDR3 DNA sequence: TGTGCCAGCAGTTTATTAGGGGGCTCGGAGACTGAAGCTTTCTTT. Its protein product is CASSLLGGSETEAFF.

This rearrangement joins TRBV19 to TRBJ2-1; TRBD2 matches at 7 bases. CDR3 size: 15 residues. CDR1 and CDR2 from the germline V gene are LNHDA and SQIVND (reference sequence). The J segment lost 3 bases and the V segment lost 3 bases, leaving 5 bases of the junction unmatched. The CDR3 DNA sequence: TGTGCCAGTAGTATGGGTCTAGCGGACTACAATGAGCAGTTCTTC. It codes for CASSMGLADYNEQFF.

This clone was seen a handful of times. The V gene is TRBV6-5, the J gene TRBJ2-4, with 7 nucleotides matching TRBD1. The germline CDR1 and CDR2 sequences are MNHEY and SVGAGI. The CDR3 length is 14 residues. The V segment lost 6 bases and the J segment 12 bases; nucleotides outside the gene matches: 14. As DNA, the CDR3 is TGTGCCAGCAGACGGGACGCAACTGGGGACAGTCAGTACTTC. This sequence encodes CASRRDATGDSQYF.

The chain employs TRBV2 and TRBJ1-2, with D maybe TRBD1 (5 bases). Germline loops: CDR1 SNHLY, CDR2 FYNNEI. The length of the CDR3 is 13 residues. Trimming took 6 bases from V and 2 from J, leaving 10 bases between them. Written as DNA, the CDR3 is TGTGCCAGCAGCCCGGACAAAAACTATGGCTACACCTTC. It codes for CASSPDKNYGYTF.